This T cell receptor beta chain was observed in a study of blood T cell repertoires in COVID-19. In the study overall: Samples of COVID-19 (acute and convalescent) were obtained from the United States, Italy and Spain. From T cells, B-cell-depleted T cells, or PBMCs came the material, which was cDNA or gDNA.

This CDR3 contains 14 residues. Germline trimming cut 3 bases from V and 7 bases from J; bases unmatched to any gene: 7. Germline CDR1 KGHDR, CDR2 SFDVKD. The assay was immunoSEQ multiplex PCR, and TCRdb's table has in-frame clones only and misses some. The sample consists of fewer than 110,000 clones, approximately 92% of them appearing once. The source of this sequence is a man aged 50 to 60 with active COVID-19. The chain has TRBV24-1 and TRBJ2-7, with TRBD1 matching over 8 bases. Sequencing was done on a sample of peripheral blood. The CDR3 spells CATSDLDRGGEQYF. CDR3 coding DNA: TGTGCCACCAGTGATCTCGACAGGGGCGGGGAGCAGTACTTC.